These T cell receptor beta chains were read from a single sample in a study of blood T cells in healthy people across ages. A single record per CDR3 protein comes from TCRdb applying MiXCR to the 5' RACE reads. The repertoire holds around 690,000 distinct CDR3 sequences, with approximately 59% as singletons. Material: blood. These receptors were obtained from a man in his 60s in good health. Each CDR3 is given with its conserved first and last residue. Fields, in order: J gene, V gene, D gene, clone size, CDR3 protein, CDR3 DNA. The D gene is left open where the match is weak. The size field is filled for only some rows; it gives once, few, many or a size class.

TRBJ2-7,TRBV18,TRBD1,many,CASSPPGQGYEQYF,TGTGCCAGCTCACCGCCGGGACAGGGGTACGAGCAGTACTTC
TRBJ2-6,TRBV27,.,.,CASSFSRDSGANVLTF,TGTGCCAGCAGTTTTTCCAGGGACTCTGGGGCCAACGTCCTGACTTTC
TRBJ1-2,TRBV27,TRBD1,.,CASSSRQGGYGYTF,TGTGCCAGCAGTTCTCGACAGGGAGGCTATGGCTACACCTTC
TRBJ2-7,TRBV6-1,TRBD1,once,CASRWTGATEQYF,TGTGCCAGCAGGTGGACAGGGGCAACCGAGCAGTACTTC
TRBJ1-2,TRBV29-1,.,.,CSVDWVERGYTF,TGCAGCGTTGATTGGGTGGAAAGGGGCTACACCTTC
TRBJ1-2,TRBV6-1,.,.,CASGTRDNGKGYTF,TGTGCCAGCGGGACACGAGATAATGGGAAGGGCTACACCTTC
TRBJ2-5,TRBV4-1,.,few,CASSQDWRISAQETQYF,TGCGCCAGCAGCCAAGATTGGCGAATCTCGGCCCAAGAGACCCAGTACTTC
TRBJ2-3,TRBV20-1,.,many,CSAQQGDTQYF,TGCAGTGCTCAACAGGGAGATACGCAGTATTTT
TRBJ1-4,TRBV27,.,.,CASSPWTQEKLFF,TGTGCCAGCAGTCCCTGGACACAAGAAAAACTGTTTTTT
TRBJ1-1,TRBV20-1,.,once,CSAWGRLGCTEAFF,TGCAGTGCTTGGGGGCGGCTCGGTTGCACTGAAGCTTTCTTT
TRBJ2-7,TRBV6-5,TRBD1,few,CASSYSTGAPYEQYF,TGTGCCAGCAGTTACTCCACAGGGGCACCGTACGAGCAGTACTTC
TRBJ2-5,TRBV6-2/TRBV6-3,.,once,CASRQPSLQNEQYF,TGTGCCAGCAGACAACCCTCGCTTCAAAATGAGCAGTACTTC
TRBJ2-5,TRBV6-2/TRBV6-3,.,.,CASSYTPSRGDQETQYF,TGTGCCAGCAGTTACACCCCGTCTAGGGGGGACCAAGAGACCCAGTACTTC
TRBJ2-5,TRBV5-1,TRBD2,.,CASSLDGTSGVAQYF,TGCGCCAGCAGCTTGGATGGGACTAGCGGGGTTGCGCAGTACTTC
TRBJ2-7,TRBV25-1,.,.,CASSEFGRALGYEQYF,TGTGCCAGCAGTGAATTTGGCAGGGCGTTGGGGTACGAGCAGTACTTC
TRBJ1-2,TRBV4-1,TRBD1,few,CASSPGQGGYYGYTF,TGCGCCAGCAGCCCGGGACAGGGCGGGTACTATGGCTACACCTTC
TRBJ2-7,TRBV28,TRBD1,.,CASSLGTGYPTEQYF,TGTGCCAGCAGTTTAGGGACAGGGTACCCCACCGAGCAGTACTTC
TRBJ2-5,TRBV20-1,.,.,CSARLVSLGETQYF,TGCAGTGCTAGGTTGGTCTCCCTAGGGGAGACCCAGTACTTC
TRBJ2-5,TRBV20-1,.,.,CSASPYQETQYF,TGCAGTGCTAGCCCCTACCAAGAGACCCAGTACTTC
TRBJ1-1,TRBV13,.,once,CASSSNSGLTEAFF,TGTGCCAGCAGCTCTAACTCAGGGCTCACTGAAGCTTTCTTT
TRBJ2-1,TRBV27,.,.,CASGSGSGNEQFF,TGTGCCAGCGGTTCCGGGAGCGGTAATGAGCAGTTCTTC
TRBJ1-2,TRBV5-1,.,.,CASSLEGGLAYGYTF,TGCGCCAGCAGCTTGGAGGGGGGGCTCGCCTATGGCTACACCTTC
TRBJ2-5,TRBV15,TRBD2,.,CATSRLAGVETQYF,TGTGCCACCAGCAGACTAGCGGGGGTGGAGACCCAGTACTTC
TRBJ1-1,TRBV28,TRBD1,.,CASSSGQGWTEAFF,TGTGCCAGCAGTTCGGGACAGGGGTGGACTGAAGCTTTCTTT
TRBJ1-4,TRBV5-6,.,.,CASSPEGRTNEKLFF,TGTGCCAGCAGCCCAGAGGGGCGGACTAATGAAAAACTGTTTTTT
TRBJ2-7,TRBV5-1,TRBD1,.,CASSMGDSAYEQYF,TGCGCCAGCAGCATGGGGGACAGCGCCTACGAGCAGTACTTC
TRBJ2-1,TRBV5-1,TRBD2,.,CASSLETSGGYNEQFF,TGCGCCAGCAGCTTGGAGACTAGCGGGGGGTACAATGAGCAGTTCTTC
TRBJ2-1,TRBV2,.,.,CASSLQGPEQFF,TGTGCCAGCAGTTTACAGGGACCTGAGCAGTTCTTC
TRBJ2-2,TRBV5-1,.,.,CASSLELTGVSGELFF,TGCGCCAGCAGCTTGGAACTGACAGGAGTTTCGGGGGAGCTGTTTTTT
TRBJ2-1,TRBV4-1,.,.,CASSHAGTSGGEQFF,TGCGCCAGCAGCCATGCCGGGACATCTGGAGGTGAGCAGTTCTTC
TRBJ1-2,TRBV5-1,.,.,CASSPRTEIEGYTF,TGCGCCAGCAGCCCCAGGACCGAGATCGAGGGCTACACCTTC
TRBJ2-7,TRBV14,.,.,CASSQEPGMYEQYF,TGTGCCAGCAGCCAAGAACCAGGGATGTACGAGCAGTACTTC
TRBJ1-4,TRBV7-7,TRBD1,once,CASSLVPIGQDDYNEKLFF,TGTGCCAGCAGCTTAGTACCCATCGGACAGGATGACTATAATGAAAAACTGTTTTTT
TRBJ1-5,TRBV7-8,.,.,CASSAQEGQPQHF,TGTGCCAGCAGCGCACAGGAGGGTCAGCCCCAGCATTTT
TRBJ2-1,TRBV4-2,TRBD2,.,CASSHLSGGGRNEQFF,TGTGCCAGCAGCCACCTTTCGGGCGGGGGGCGTAATGAGCAGTTCTTC
TRBJ2-7,TRBV5-1,.,.,CASTWDTSSYEQYF,TGCGCCAGCACCTGGGACACGAGCTCCTACGAGCAGTACTTC
TRBJ2-1,TRBV20-1,TRBD2,once,CSASGTSVASSYNEQFF,TGCAGTGCTTCCGGGACTAGCGTAGCGAGCTCCTACAATGAGCAGTTCTTC
TRBJ1-2,TRBV24-1,.,.,CATSDSRTPGGYTF,TGTGCCACCAGTGATTCCCGGACGCCTGGGGGCTACACCTTC
TRBJ2-5,TRBV4-1,.,.,CASSQRRGFETQYF,TGCGCCAGCAGCCAAAGGAGGGGATTCGAGACCCAGTACTTC
TRBJ2-2,TRBV5-5,TRBD1,.,CASSRNRDSNTGELFF,TGTGCCAGCAGCAGGAACCGGGACAGCAACACCGGGGAGCTGTTTTTT
TRBJ2-7,TRBV7-9,TRBD2,few,CASSSGTSGGNSYEQYF,TGTGCCAGCAGCTCTGGGACTAGCGGGGGAAACTCCTACGAGCAGTACTTC
TRBJ2-5,TRBV5-1,.,.,CASSQGRRPYRETQYF,TGCGCCAGCAGCCAGGGTCGGCGCCCGTACCGAGAGACCCAGTACTTC
TRBJ1-6,TRBV6-1,.,few,CASSIRDGNSPLHF,TGTGCCAGCAGTATCCGGGACGGTAATTCACCCCTCCACTTT
TRBJ1-1,TRBV13,.,.,CASSVRVNTEAFF,TGTGCCAGCAGCGTCAGGGTGAACACTGAAGCTTTCTTT
TRBJ2-5,TRBV20-1,TRBD2,few,CSAESGAQETQYF,TGCAGTGCTGAAAGCGGGGCCCAAGAGACCCAGTACTTC
TRBJ2-5,TRBV7-8,TRBD2,.,CASSSSGGAPGIETQYF,TGTGCCAGCAGCTCTAGCGGGGGGGCCCCCGGGATTGAGACCCAGTACTTC
TRBJ2-3,TRBV12-3/TRBV12-4,.,.,CASSFIAVPLTDTQYF,TGTGCCAGCAGTTTCATTGCCGTGCCTCTCACAGATACGCAGTATTTT
TRBJ2-1,TRBV5-1,.,few,CASSLDSGSSYNEQFF,TGCGCCAGCAGCTTGGATAGCGGAAGCTCCTACAATGAGCAGTTCTTC
TRBJ1-6,TRBV9,.,.,CASSEGAFTGLNLPLHF,TGTGCCAGCAGCGAGGGAGCCTTTACTGGGTTAAATTTACCCCTCCACTTT
TRBJ2-3,TRBV5-1,TRBD2,few,CASSLTGGSSDTQYF,TGCGCCAGCAGCTTGACGGGGGGGTCGTCGGATACGCAGTATTTT
TRBJ2-1,TRBV6-1,TRBD2,.,CASHGGIAGSDEQFF,TGTGCCTCCCACGGGGGGATAGCGGGGTCCGATGAGCAGTTCTTC
TRBJ2-1,TRBV5-1,.,.,CASSLFQGWANEQFF,TGCGCCAGCAGCTTGTTCCAGGGTTGGGCCAATGAGCAGTTCTTC
TRBJ1-5,TRBV5-1,TRBD1,.,CASSFQRTGGLGPRQPQHF,TGCGCCAGCAGCTTCCAGAGGACAGGGGGGCTAGGCCCCCGGCAGCCCCAGCATTTT
TRBJ2-3,TRBV2,TRBD2,.,CASSEFPRTSRSTDTQYF,TGTGCCAGCAGTGAATTCCCACGGACTAGCAGAAGCACAGATACGCAGTATTTT
TRBJ1-5,TRBV2,TRBD1,few,CASNPQGPGQPQHF,TGTGCCAGCAACCCACAGGGGCCGGGGCAGCCCCAGCATTTT
TRBJ2-3,TRBV5-1,.,.,CASSPTGDTDTQYF,TGCGCCAGCAGCCCGACAGGCGACACAGATACGCAGTATTTT
TRBJ2-5,TRBV5-1,TRBD2,.,CASSHGGTQETQYF,TGCGCCAGCAGCCACGGGGGGACCCAAGAGACCCAGTACTTC